The clone carrying this T cell receptor (beta chain) appeared a single time. Individuals drawn from 20 to 30 US areas were about 18 to 89 years old. Clinical histories supplied by participants themselves formed the basis of cohort assignment. The data belong to a study of blood T cell repertoires in COVID-19. Study in general: Nucleic acid was either cDNA or gDNA, and it came from T cells, B-cell-depleted T cells, or PBMCs.

Produced via immunoSEQ multiplex PCR; TCRdb's table is partial and in-frame only. The sample has roughly 520,000 clones, more than 75% seen once; the top ten hold approximately 2%. Trimming left V 4 bases short and J 7 bases short, with 23 bases between. In germline, CDR1 is LGHNA, CDR2 YSLEER. CDR3 length equals 16 residues. The V and J genes are TRBV4-3 and TRBJ2-7; maybe TRBD1 (6 bases). Sequencing input: PBMCs or T cells enriched from blood (not recorded which). The receptor comes from a woman aged 35 to 49 who had recovered from COVID-19. The CDR3 DNA reads as TGCGCCAGCAGCCCCTCAAGGGGACACGGCGGCCTGGAGCAGTACTTC. This sequence encodes CASSPSRGHGGLEQYF.